This T cell receptor beta chain was profiled in a study of read filtering for tumor transcriptome and immune sequencing. Study-level background: Patients were 17 male and approximately 15 female, mean age 65.9 years, range about 40 to 85. Broader study findings: The sorted CD138-negative fraction was a mixed bone marrow immune population, not purified T cells.

This clonotype was counted many times. Its antigen remains unidentified. The library was built from about 370 ng RNA with molecular barcoded adaptors for alpha/delta and beta/gamma chains. TCRdb redid the calling of the reads with MiXCR, one entry per CDR3 protein. The sample has around 48,000 distinct CDR3 sequences, approximately 18% seen once. Trimming removed 5 bases from V and 5 bases from J; junction bases left unmatched: 12. CDR3 length equals 16 residues. Germline lookup yields CDR1 MNHNY and CDR2 SVGAGI (reference sequence). The TCR originated in a donor at least 40 years old with multiple myeloma. Sequenced: a population of CD138-negative cells sorted from bone marrow. The chain uses TRBV6-6 and TRBJ2-1, with TRBD2 identical over 7 bases. CDR3 sequence (DNA): TGTGCCAGCAGTGGTCGGGCGGGAGAAGGGAACAATGAGCAGTTCTTC. Encoded protein: CASSGRAGEGNNEQFF.